These 12 T cell receptor beta chains share one sample of origin, sequenced in a study of cytomegalovirus exposure and HLA in healthy donors. PCR was performed using 60 Vbeta and 13 Jbeta primers. Clones were read by immunoSEQ multiplex PCR, and TCRdb kept only the in-frame ones, dropping some. Its listing shows 96,000 or so clones. The source material was PBMCs. These receptors were taken from a girl aged 10 to 17 in good health and CMV-seropositive.

The chain uses TRBV4-1 and TRBJ2-2, with D perhaps TRBD1 (6 bases). V was cut by 0 bases and J by 3 bases, with 17 bases left in between. Germline values: CDR1 MGHRA, CDR2 YSYEKL. The length of the CDR3 is 18 residues. The CDR3 loop is CASSQDVTGLSDTGELFF. CDR3 coding DNA: TGCGCCAGCAGCCAAGACGTAACAGGGCTTTCGGACACCGGGGAGCTGTTTTTT.

This chain uses TRBV18 with TRBJ2-7; possible D gene TRBD1, 6 bases. Germline assignment: CDR1 KGHSH and CDR2 LQKENI. The CDR3 spans 12 residues. V dropped 1 base and J dropped 5 bases, with 6 bases sitting between them. CDR3 sequence: CASSPQGDEQYV. The DNA of the CDR3 is TGTGCCAGCTCACCACAGGGGGACGAGCAGTACGTC.

The chain joins TRBV19 to TRBJ1-2; D unresolved. The CDR3 has 14 amino acids. The V end was cut by 5 bases, the J end by 8 bases, with 18 bases between. Germline assignment: CDR1 LNHDA and CDR2 SQIVND (reference sequence). DNA for the CDR3: TGTGCCAGTAGTCCCAGTGCAGGCTCGATGGGCTACACCTTC. This gives the protein CASSPSAGSMGYTF. Variable domain in full (rest from reference TRBV19 and TRBJ1-2): DGGITQSPKYLFRKEGQNVTLSCEQNLNHDAMYWYRQDPGQGLRLIYYSQIVNDFQKGDIAEGYSVSREKKESFPLTVTSAQKNPTAFYLCASSPSAGSMGYTFGSGTRLTVV.

V gene TRBV7-2 combines with J gene TRBJ2-3, with TRBD1 matching over 11 bases. The CDR3 loop spans 16 amino acids. Per the germline V gene, CDR1 is SGHTA and CDR2 is FQGNSA. V was pared by 5 bases and J by 0 bases, with 4 bases of the junction left unmatched. The CDR3 loop is CASSLGQGVSTDTQYF. Here the CDR3 DNA reads TGTGCCAGCAGCCTGGGACAGGGGGTTAGCACAGATACGCAGTATTTT.

The chain is built from TRBV18 and TRBJ1-1; 7 bases map to TRBD1. The V gene's germline CDR1 is KGHSH and CDR2 LQKENI. There are 16 residues in the CDR3. Losses at the gene ends were 2 bases for V and 2 bases for J; bases not matched to a gene: 8. CDR3 sequence: CASSPAGGQSNTEAFF. The CDR3 bases are TGTGCCAGCTCACCAGCCGGGGGACAGTCTAACACTGAAGCTTTCTTT.

The chain carries TRBV19 and TRBJ1-4; no firm D call. The length of the CDR3 is 12 residues. Germline V gives CDR1 LNHDA, CDR2 SQIVND (reference sequence). V lost 4 bases and J 6 bases, leaving 6 bases between the germline ends. The CDR3 loop is CASSRPDEKLFF. The CDR3 DNA is TGTGCCAGTAGTAGGCCCGATGAAAAACTGTTTTTT. The variable domain in full, with the rest retrieved from reference TRBV19 and TRBJ1-4, is DGGITQSPKYLFRKEGQNVTLSCEQNLNHDAMYWYRQDPGQGLRLIYYSQIVNDFQKGDIAEGYSVSREKKESFPLTVTSAQKNPTAFYLCASSRPDEKLFFGSGTQLSVL.

V gene TRBV9 combines with J gene TRBJ2-2, with TRBD1 identical over 11 bases. J gave up 5 bases and V 0 bases, and 9 bases lay outside the gene matches. Germline CDR1 SGDLS, CDR2 YYNGEE. There are 18 residues in the CDR3. The CDR3: CASSVAPGQGVNTGELFF. The CDR3 DNA follows: TGTGCCAGCAGCGTAGCTCCGGGACAGGGGGTAAATACCGGGGAGCTGTTTTTT.

This chain connects TRBV4-2 to TRBJ2-1; 9 positions agree with TRBD2. Germline values: CDR1 LGHNA, CDR2 YNFKEQ. The CDR3 has 18 residues. V lost 0 bases and J lost 6; bases outside the gene matches: 12. Here the CDR3 DNA reads TGTGCCAGCAGCCAAGAAGGTGTTGGGACTAGCTTGCCCAATGAGCAGTTCTTC. It translates to CASSQEGVGTSLPNEQFF.

The chain has TRBV13 and TRBJ1-6; D possibly corresponds to TRBD1 (5 bases). The CDR3 runs 15 residues. Trimming took off 5 bases at V and 8 bases at J, with 16 bases between the two ends. CDR1 PRHDT and CDR2 FYEKMQ come from the germline V gene (reference sequence). The CDR3 is CASSVRQWVYSPLHF. As DNA, the CDR3 is TGTGCCAGCAGCGTCCGACAGTGGGTTTATTCACCCCTCCACTTT.

The rearrangement links TRBV6-5 to TRBJ1-4; D is undetermined. The V end lost 8 bases, the J end lost 2 bases, and 9 bases lay between the germline ends. CDR3 length equals 13 residues. The germline V gene encodes CDR1 MNHEY and CDR2 SVGAGI. CDR3 sequence (DNA): TGTGCCAGCTCCAGGTTTACTAATGAAAAACTGTTTTTT. This sequence encodes CASSRFTNEKLFF.

This chain uses TRBV2 with TRBJ1-6; perhaps TRBD1 as D (5 bases). The CDR3 contains 15 residues. The germline V and J ends were trimmed by 4 bases and 7 bases, with 14 bases remaining between them. In germline, CDR1 is SNHLY, CDR2 FYNNEI. This CDR3 is CASSVQDKVNSPLHF. DNA for the CDR3: TGTGCCAGCAGTGTACAGGATAAAGTGAATTCACCCCTCCACTTT. Full variable domain (missing parts from reference TRBV2 and TRBJ1-6): EPEVTQTPSHQVTQMGQEVILRCVPISNHLYFYWYRQILGQKVEFLVSFYNNEISEKSEIFDDQFSVERPDGSNFTLKIRSTKLEDSAMYFCASSVQDKVNSPLHFGNGTRLTVT.

The chain employs TRBV19 and TRBJ1-5; TRBD1 matches 12 bases. With 3 bases clipped from V and 1 base from J, the junction kept 4 bases outside the gene matches. This CDR3 contains 17 residues. The germline gives CDR1 LNHDA, CDR2 SQIVND (reference sequence). CDR3 nucleotides: TGTGCCAGTAGTATGGGACAGGGGGCATACAGCAATCAGCCCCAGCATTTT. Its translation: CASSMGQGAYSNQPQHF. Full variable domain (rest looked up from reference TRBV19 and TRBJ1-5): DGGITQSPKYLFRKEGQNVTLSCEQNLNHDAMYWYRQDPGQGLRLIYYSQIVNDFQKGDIAEGYSVSREKKESFPLTVTSAQKNPTAFYLCASSMGQGAYSNQPQHFGDGTRLSIL.